This TCR beta chain comes out of a study of regulatory T cells in long-lasting Graves disease. Study details: Duration of antithyroid drug therapy among newly diagnosed Graves' patients was under 3 months.

Time point in this sample: newly diagnosed GD, antithyroid drugs for less than 3 months. Extracted RNA from PBMCs served as the source of the TCR library. Through Arm-PCR of CDR3 regions and iRepertoire HTBI primers, TCR beta libraries were built. TCRdb analysed the multiplex PCR reads with MiXCR anew, one entry per CDR3 protein. The sample consists of around 250,000 distinct CDR3 sequences, around 20% of them appearing once. Germline CDR1 is SGHRS and CDR2 is YFSETQ. The V gene lost 5 bases and the J gene lost 7 bases, with 13 bases spanning the gap. The length of the CDR3 is 12 residues. The TCR comes from a female donor with Graves disease. The material was peripheral blood mononuclear cells (PBMCs), obtained at new diagnosis, from a patient treated with antithyroid drugs. The genes are TRBV5-1 and TRBJ2-7; a weak D match, TRBD2 (5 bases). CDR3 region: CASRGVPGEQYF. CDR3 coding DNA: TGCGCCAGCAGAGGTGTGCCGGGAGAGCAGTACTTC.